The 26 T cell receptor beta chains reported below all come from one sample, sequenced in a study of regulatory T cells in long-lasting Graves disease. Regarding time point: persistent/refractory GD, antithyroid drugs over 5 years with positive TRAb. PBMC-derived RNA was used for the TCR library. Library construction for TCR beta used iRepertoire HTBI primers and Arm-PCR of CDR3 regions. TCRdb processed the multiplex PCR reads anew with MiXCR; each CDR3 protein has one entry. This sample carries hundreds of thousands of distinct CDR3 sequences, around a fifth of them seen once, and the ten largest clones take less than 35%. The starting material was peripheral blood mononuclear cells (PBMCs), obtained when the disease was refractory, from a patient treated with antithyroid drugs. The receptors derive from a female donor with Graves disease.

This clonotype was observed at least ten times. V usage is TRBV7-2 and J usage is TRBJ2-7; D is uncertain. In germline, CDR1 is SGHTA, CDR2 FQGNSA. Between the trimmed V and J ends, which lost 5 bases and 0 bases, there was a span of 20 bases. CDR3 length: 17 amino acids. The chain's CDR3 is CASSRATALTHSYEQYF. CDR3 bases: TGTGCCAGCAGCCGCGCCACAGCTTTAACTCACTCCTACGAGCAGTACTTC.

This clonotype showed up just a few times. The chain joins TRBV19 to TRBJ1-1; D remains unclear. CDR1 and CDR2 (germline): LNHDA, SQIVND (reference sequence). The CDR3 is 15 residues long. Trimming shortened V by 3 bases and J by 2 bases, and 13 bases separated the two germline ends. CDR3 nucleotide sequence: TGTGCCAGTAGTATCGATTCCGCAAGCAACACTGAAGCTTTCTTT. This translates into CASSIDSASNTEAFF.

This clonotype was picked up many times. The DNA for the CDR3 is TGTGCCAGCAGGAAGGAGCGGGGGGGCGGCTCGAACACCGGGGAGCTGTTTTTT. Protein: CASRKERGGGSNTGELFF. This chain connects TRBV6-1 to TRBJ2-2; 10 bases agree with TRBD2. V lost 6 bases to trimming and J lost 0 bases; unmatched junction nucleotides: 10. Germline V CDR1 and CDR2: MNHNS, SASEGT. This CDR3 is 18 amino acids long.

This chain joins TRBV27 and TRBJ1-5; D may be TRBD1 (5 bases). CDR1 MNHEY and CDR2 SMNVEV come from the germline V gene (reference sequence). Trimming pared 6 bases from V and 0 bases from J, leaving 15 bases between. This CDR3 contains 16 residues. The CDR3 spells CASSFITGGSNQPQHF. DNA of the CDR3: TGTGCCAGCAGCTTTATTACAGGAGGTAGCAATCAGCCCCAGCATTTT.

The chain combines TRBV6-4 with TRBJ2-2; a possible D gene is TRBD2 (5 bases). CDR3 length equals 15 residues. Trimming took 8 bases from V and 8 from J, leaving 21 bases between them. Germline V gene lookup returns CDR1 MRHNA and CDR2 SNTAGT. The CDR3 DNA reads as TGTGCCAGCTCTGTCCGTTGGACGAGGGAAGGGGAGCTGTTTTTT. Its translation: CASSVRWTREGELFF.

This clonotype was detected ten times or more. V gene TRBV28 combines with J gene TRBJ1-1; D is unresolved. Germline V gives CDR1 MDHEN, CDR2 SYDVKM. Trimming took 2 bases from V and 5 from J, leaving 15 bases between them. The CDR3 runs to 15 residues. This chain's CDR3 is CASSLPSVAGTEAFF. The CDR3 coding sequence is TGTGCCAGCAGTTTACCGTCCGTTGCCGGAACTGAAGCTTTCTTT.

This clonotype was detected many times. DNA for the CDR3: TGCAGCGTCCTGACAGGGACTGGCAATCAGCCCCAGCATTTT. Translation: CSVLTGTGNQPQHF. The V gene is TRBV29-1, the J gene TRBJ1-5, with 7 bases aligning to TRBD1. The CDR3 loop spans 14 amino acids. CDR1 SQVTM and CDR2 ANQGSEA come from the germline V gene. Losses at the gene ends were 6 bases for V and 2 bases for J; bases not matched to a gene: 7.

This chain connects TRBV28 to TRBJ1-2, with 9 bases identical to TRBD1. After removal of 5 bases from V and 7 bases from J, the junction contained 8 bases not matched to a gene. The CDR3 loop spans 14 amino acids. Germline V CDR1 and CDR2: MDHEN, SYDVKM. CDR3 DNA: TGTGCCAGCAGTCCCGGGACAGGGTGGCGTGGCTACACCTTC. Protein product: CASSPGTGWRGYTF.

The chain has TRBV20-1 and TRBJ2-7; D is possibly TRBD2 (5 bases). The CDR3 totals 17 residues. Germline CDR1 and CDR2: DFQATT and SNEGSKA (reference sequence). Trimming pared 2 bases from V and 5 bases from J, leaving 25 bases between. CDR3 bases: TGCAGTGCTAGACCTCTCGCGGGCCAGGTGATTCGCCACGAGCAGTACTTC. Amino acid sequence: CSARPLAGQVIRHEQYF.

This clonotype was found many times. The chain carries TRBV11-2 and TRBJ2-7; D might be TRBD2 (5 bases). Germline V gene sequence: CDR1 SGHAT, CDR2 FQNNGV. CDR3 length equals 15 residues. The germline V and J ends were trimmed by 7 bases and 3 bases, with 19 bases remaining between them. CDR3 amino acids: CASTKRREIGYEQYF. In DNA form, the CDR3 reads TGTGCCAGCACCAAAAGAAGGGAGATCGGCTACGAGCAGTACTTC.

This clonotype was picked up many times. The chain employs TRBV2 and TRBJ2-4, with no clear D. This CDR3 is 13 amino acids long. Germline V gene data show CDR1 as SNHLY and CDR2 as FYNNEI. The ends were cut back, 9 bases at V and 0 bases at J, with 9 bases in the middle. The CDR3 reads CASLDLAKNIQYF. The DNA for the CDR3 is TGTGCCAGTCTGGATTTAGCCAAAAACATTCAGTACTTC.

V and J are TRBV3-1 and TRBJ1-6; the D is unclear. The CDR3 is 14 residues long. Trimming left V 4 bases short and J 6 bases short, with 10 bases between. From germline, CDR1 is LGHDT and CDR2 YNNKEL (reference sequence). The CDR3 region is CASSRGRGNSPLHF. Here the CDR3 DNA reads TGTGCCAGCAGCCGCGGACGGGGTAATTCACCCCTCCACTTT.

This clonotype was found many times. V is TRBV28 and J is TRBJ2-5; D might be TRBD1 (5 bases). Trimming shortened V by 3 bases and J by 3 bases, and 11 bases separated the two germline ends. The germline V gene encodes CDR1 MDHEN and CDR2 SYDVKM. The length of the CDR3 is 14 residues. Here the CDR3 reads CASSFYFREETQYF. The CDR3 DNA reads as TGTGCCAGCAGTTTCTACTTCAGGGAAGAGACCCAGTACTTC.

Note on this clonotype: The germline gene is not matched at one end of the junction; a read error may be the cause. This chain uses TRBV10-3 with TRBJ1-3, with D maybe TRBD1 (5 bases). The CDR3 runs 15 residues. The germline V gene has CDR1 ENHRY and CDR2 SYGVKD. In DNA, the CDR3 is TGTGCCATCAGGTTCACCGGGACCGGTGGATACACCATATATTTT. Its translation: CAIRFTGTGGYTIYF.

With regard to this clonotype: One end of the junction varies from germline; a read error may be responsible. The chain uses TRBV3-1 and TRBJ1-4; D remains unclear. The CDR3 length is 14 residues. Per the germline V gene, CDR1 is LGHDT and CDR2 is YNNKEL (reference sequence). The CDR3 sequence: CASSLRGFNEKLLF. The CDR3 DNA reads as TGTGCCAGCAGCCTCCGGGGTTTTAATGAAAAACTGCTTTTT.

This clonotype was counted many times. The CDR3 reads CASRGGTSGNYEQYF. CDR3 DNA: TGTGCCAGCAGAGGAGGGACTAGCGGGAACTACGAGCAGTACTTC. The rearrangement uses TRBV2 and TRBJ2-7; the match to TRBD2 covers 13 bases. This CDR3 spans 15 amino acids. CDR1 is SNHLY, CDR2 FYNNEI, per germline. V dropped 6 bases and J dropped 3; count of bases not matched to a gene: 5.

The chain recombines TRBV30 with TRBJ1-2; D unresolved. Trimming shortened V by 0 bases and J by 5 bases, and 19 bases separated the two germline ends. Germline CDR1 reads GTSNPN; CDR2 reads SVGIG (reference sequence). CDR3 size: 16 residues. The CDR3 is CAWSVDRASLSYGYTF. Here the CDR3 DNA reads TGTGCCTGGAGTGTGGATCGGGCTTCGCTGTCATATGGCTACACCTTC.

This clonotype was seen at least ten times. CDR3 nucleotide sequence: TGTGCCAGCAGTTTGTATGGCTATGGCTACACCTTC. This encodes CASSLYGYGYTF. The rearrangement links TRBV28 to TRBJ1-2; D not certain. Germline values: CDR1 MDHEN, CDR2 SYDVKM. V was trimmed by 3 bases and J by 4 bases, leaving 6 bases between them. The CDR3 loop spans 12 amino acids.

Only a few counts were recorded for this clonotype. CDR3 sequence reads: CAIRGDSGYNEQFF. The CDR3 DNA sequence: TGTGCCATCAGAGGGGATAGCGGCTACAATGAGCAGTTCTTC. This rearrangement joins TRBV10-3 to TRBJ2-1; D is possibly TRBD2 (6 bases). Germline loops: CDR1 ENHRY, CDR2 SYGVKD. The V end was cut by 6 bases, the J end by 3 bases, with 12 bases between. This CDR3 contains 14 residues.

This clonotype was observed at least ten times. This chain links TRBV28 with TRBJ2-7, with 8 bases matching TRBD1. Germline CDR1 MDHEN, CDR2 SYDVKM. CDR3 size: 16 residues. Trimming removed 3 bases from V and 4 bases from J; junction bases left unmatched: 11. In nucleotides, the CDR3 is TGTGCCAGCAGTTTGGGCGGCCAGGGGGCTACATACGAGCAGTACTTC. Its protein is CASSLGGQGATYEQYF.

There are a few counts of this clonotype. The chain links TRBV19 to TRBJ1-1, with D unclear. This CDR3 has 13 amino acids. Germline CDR1 reads LNHDA; CDR2 reads SQIVND (reference sequence). V lost 2 bases to trimming and J lost 1 base, with 5 bases between them. The CDR3 is CASSILRNTEAFF. The CDR3 region has the DNA TGTGCCAGTAGTATATTGCGGAACACTGAAGCTTTCTTT. Combining the CDR3 with reference TRBV19 and TRBJ1-1 gives the whole variable domain DGGITQSPKYLFRKEGQNVTLSCEQNLNHDAMYWYRQDPGQGLRLIYYSQIVNDFQKGDIAEGYSVSREKKESFPLTVTSAQKNPTAFYLCASSILRNTEAFFGQGTRLTVV.

This clonotype came up many times. This chain links TRBV7-9 with TRBJ1-1, with no clear D. The ends were cut back, 9 bases at V and 2 bases at J, with 7 bases in the middle. The CDR3 length is 11 residues. CDR1 is SEHNR, CDR2 FQNEAQ, per germline (reference sequence). Here the CDR3 DNA reads TGTGCCAGTCAGCGAAACACTGAAGCTTTCTTT. This sequence encodes CASQRNTEAFF.

This clonotype was recorded at least ten times. The chain combines TRBV7-3 with TRBJ2-5; 8 bases are shared with TRBD2. The CDR3 runs to 15 residues. Germline V CDR1 and CDR2: SGHTA, FQGTGA. Trimming took 4 bases from V and 1 from J; bases not matched to a gene: 5. CDR3 DNA sequence: TGTGCCAGCAGCTCGGGTAGCGGGACCCAAGAGACCCAGTACTTC. It codes for CASSSGSGTQETQYF.

This clonotype was counted ten times or more. This rearrangement joins TRBV20-1 to TRBJ1-5; possible D gene TRBD1, 6 bases. Germline lookup yields CDR1 DFQATT and CDR2 SNEGSKA (reference sequence). This CDR3 comprises 15 residues. Trimming stripped 1 base from V and 6 bases from J, with 16 bases between. CDR3 in amino acids: CSARVGGAISQPQHF. DNA of the CDR3: TGCAGTGCTAGAGTGGGGGGGGCTATTAGTCAGCCCCAGCATTTT.

This clonotype was counted many times. V gene TRBV5-6 combines with J gene TRBJ2-4; TRBD1 might be the D (6 bases). The germline V gene has CDR1 SGHDT and CDR2 YYEEEE. V was shortened by 9 bases and J by 0 bases, with 13 bases between the two germline ends. The CDR3 consists of 14 residues. The CDR3 sequence is CAIPTGLAKNIQYF. DNA for the CDR3: TGTGCCATCCCGACAGGACTAGCCAAAAACATTCAGTACTTC.

This clonotype was found a few times. This chain links TRBV20-1 with TRBJ2-5, with 7 bases identical to TRBD2. The CDR3 is 15 amino acids. The V gene's germline CDR1 is DFQATT and CDR2 SNEGSKA (reference sequence). With V trimmed by 0 bases and J by 1 base, 5 bases remained unmatched. CDR3 in amino acids: CSAREWGLFQETQYF. The CDR3 DNA is TGCAGTGCTAGAGAGTGGGGACTATTCCAAGAGACCCAGTACTTC.